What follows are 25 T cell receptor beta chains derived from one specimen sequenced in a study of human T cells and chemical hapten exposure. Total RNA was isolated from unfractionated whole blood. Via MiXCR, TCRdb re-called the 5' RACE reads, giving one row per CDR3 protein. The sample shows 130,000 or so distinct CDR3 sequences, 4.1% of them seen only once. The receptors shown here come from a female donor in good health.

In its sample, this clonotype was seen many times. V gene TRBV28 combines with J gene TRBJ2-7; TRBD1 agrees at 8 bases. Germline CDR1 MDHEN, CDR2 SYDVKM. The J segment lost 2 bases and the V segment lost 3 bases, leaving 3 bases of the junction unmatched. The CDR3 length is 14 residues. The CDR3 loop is CASSFDRGAYEQYF. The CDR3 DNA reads TGTGCCAGCAGTTTCGACAGGGGTGCCTACGAGCAGTACTTC.

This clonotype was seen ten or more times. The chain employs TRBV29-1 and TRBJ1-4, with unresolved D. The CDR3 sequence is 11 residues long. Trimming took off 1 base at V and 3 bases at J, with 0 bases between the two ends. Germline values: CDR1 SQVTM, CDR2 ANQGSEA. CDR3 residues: CSVEANEKLFF. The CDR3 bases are TGCAGCGTTGAAGCTAATGAAAAACTGTTTTTT. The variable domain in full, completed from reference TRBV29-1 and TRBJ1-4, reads SAVISQKPSRDICQRGTSLTIQCQVDSQVTMMFWYRQQPGQSLTLIATANQGSEATYESGFVIDKFPISRPNLTFSTLTVSNMSPEDSSIYLCSVEANEKLFFGSGTQLSVL.

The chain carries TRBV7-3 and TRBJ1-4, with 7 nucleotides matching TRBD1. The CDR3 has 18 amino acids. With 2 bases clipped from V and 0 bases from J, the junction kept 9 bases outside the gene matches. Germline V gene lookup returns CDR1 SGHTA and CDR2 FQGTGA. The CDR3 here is CASSLVRDSTPTNEKLFF. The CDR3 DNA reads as TGTGCCAGCAGCTTAGTTAGGGACAGTACCCCAACTAATGAAAAACTGTTTTTT.

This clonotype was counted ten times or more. The CDR3, as DNA: TGTGCCAGCAGCCCCCAGGGTGAGCAGTTCTTC. This translates into CASSPQGEQFF. The chain joins TRBV12-3 or TRBV12-4 to TRBJ2-1; perhaps TRBD1 as D (5 bases). The CDR3 is made up of 11 amino acids. V lost 6 bases, J lost 9 bases, and 9 bases lay in between.

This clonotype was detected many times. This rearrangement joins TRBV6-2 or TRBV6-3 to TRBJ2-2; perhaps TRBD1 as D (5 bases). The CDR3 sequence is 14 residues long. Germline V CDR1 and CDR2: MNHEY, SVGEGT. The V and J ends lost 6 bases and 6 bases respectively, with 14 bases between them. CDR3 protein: CASRPRVTAGELFF. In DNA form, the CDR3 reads TGTGCCAGCAGGCCCAGGGTAACGGCCGGGGAGCTGTTTTTT.

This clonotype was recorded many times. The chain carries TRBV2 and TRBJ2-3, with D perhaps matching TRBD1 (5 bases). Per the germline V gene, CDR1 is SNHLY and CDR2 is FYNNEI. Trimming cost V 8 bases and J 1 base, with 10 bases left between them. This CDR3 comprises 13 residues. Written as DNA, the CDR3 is TGTGCCAGCGAAAAGGGGCGCACAGATACGCAGTATTTT. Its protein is CASEKGRTDTQYF. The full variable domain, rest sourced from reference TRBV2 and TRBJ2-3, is EPEVTQTPSHQVTQMGQEVILRCVPISNHLYFYWYRQILGQKVEFLVSFYNNEISEKSEIFDDQFSVERPDGSNFTLKIRSTKLEDSAMYFCASEKGRTDTQYFGPGTRLTVL.

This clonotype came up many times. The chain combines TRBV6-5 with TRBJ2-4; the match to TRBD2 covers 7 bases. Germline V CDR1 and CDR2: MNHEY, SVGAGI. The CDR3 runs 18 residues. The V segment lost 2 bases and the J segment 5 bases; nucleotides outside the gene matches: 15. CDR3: CASSYHPIKRGPQNIQYF. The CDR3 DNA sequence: TGTGCCAGCAGTTACCACCCCATTAAGCGGGGACCCCAAAACATTCAGTACTTC.

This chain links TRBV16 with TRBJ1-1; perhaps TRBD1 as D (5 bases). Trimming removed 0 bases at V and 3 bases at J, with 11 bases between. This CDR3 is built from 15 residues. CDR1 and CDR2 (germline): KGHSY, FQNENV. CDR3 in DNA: TGTGCCAGCAGCCAATCCTGGGGCCGAGACACTGAAGCTTTCTTT. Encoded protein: CASSQSWGRDTEAFF.

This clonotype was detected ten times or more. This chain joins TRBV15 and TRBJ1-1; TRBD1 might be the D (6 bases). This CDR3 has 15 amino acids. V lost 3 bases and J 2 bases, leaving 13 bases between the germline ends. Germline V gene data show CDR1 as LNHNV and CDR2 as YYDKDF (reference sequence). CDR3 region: CATSRVTGTNTEAFF. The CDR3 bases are TGTGCCACCAGCAGGGTCACAGGGACCAACACTGAAGCTTTCTTT.

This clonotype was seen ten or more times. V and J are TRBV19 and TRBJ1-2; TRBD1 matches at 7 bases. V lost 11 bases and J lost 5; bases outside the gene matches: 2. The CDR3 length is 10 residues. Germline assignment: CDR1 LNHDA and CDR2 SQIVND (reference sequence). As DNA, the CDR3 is TGTGCCGCCAGGGGGTATGGCTACACCTTC. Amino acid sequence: CAARGYGYTF.

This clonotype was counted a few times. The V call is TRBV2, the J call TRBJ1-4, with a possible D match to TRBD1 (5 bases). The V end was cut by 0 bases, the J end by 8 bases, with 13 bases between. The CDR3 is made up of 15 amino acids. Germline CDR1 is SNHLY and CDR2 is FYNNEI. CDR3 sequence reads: CASSEARGVWEKLFF. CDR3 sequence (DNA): TGTGCCAGCAGTGAAGCGCGAGGGGTCTGGGAAAAACTGTTTTTT. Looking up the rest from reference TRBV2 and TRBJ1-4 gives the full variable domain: EPEVTQTPSHQVTQMGQEVILRCVPISNHLYFYWYRQILGQKVEFLVSFYNNEISEKSEIFDDQFSVERPDGSNFTLKIRSTKLEDSAMYFCASSEARGVWEKLFFGSGTQLSVL.

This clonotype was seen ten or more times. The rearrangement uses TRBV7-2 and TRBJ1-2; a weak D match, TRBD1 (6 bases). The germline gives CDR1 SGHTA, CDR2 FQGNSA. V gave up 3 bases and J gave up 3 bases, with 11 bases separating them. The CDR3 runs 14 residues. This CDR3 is CASSLYRTDYGYTF. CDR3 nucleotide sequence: TGTGCCAGCAGCTTGTACAGGACAGACTATGGCTACACCTTC. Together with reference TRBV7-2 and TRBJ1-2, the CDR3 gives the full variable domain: GAGVSQSPSNKVTEKGKDVELRCDPISGHTALYWYRQSLGQGLEFLIYFQGNSAPDKSGLPSDRFSAERTGGSVSTLTIQRTQQEDSAVYLCASSLYRTDYGYTFGSGTRLTVV.

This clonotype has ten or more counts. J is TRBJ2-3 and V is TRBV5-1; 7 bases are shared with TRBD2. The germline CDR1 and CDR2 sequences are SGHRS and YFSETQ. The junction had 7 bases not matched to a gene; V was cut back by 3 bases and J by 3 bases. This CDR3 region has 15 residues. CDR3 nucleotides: TGCGCCAGCAGCTCTAAACTAGCGTCAACAGATACGCAGTATTTT. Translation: CASSSKLASTDTQYF. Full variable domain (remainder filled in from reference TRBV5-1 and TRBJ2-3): KAGVTQTPRYLIKTRGQQVTLSCSPISGHRSVSWYQQTPGQGLQFLFEYFSETQRNKGNFPGRFSGRQFSNSRSEMNVSTLELGDSALYLCASSSKLASTDTQYFGPGTRLTVL.

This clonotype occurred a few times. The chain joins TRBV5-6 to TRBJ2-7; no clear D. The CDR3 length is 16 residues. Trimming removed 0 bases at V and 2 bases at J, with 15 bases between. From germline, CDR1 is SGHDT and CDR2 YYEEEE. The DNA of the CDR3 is TGTGCCAGCAGCTTGGGTTCGGCCACCATTCCCTACGAGCAGTACTTC. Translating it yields CASSLGSATIPYEQYF. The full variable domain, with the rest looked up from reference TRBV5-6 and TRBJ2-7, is DAGVTQSPTHLIKTRGQQVTLRCSPKSGHDTVSWYQQALGQGPQFIFQYYEEEERQRGNFPDRFSGHQFPNYSSELNVNALLLGDSALYLCASSLGSATIPYEQYFGPGTRLTVT.

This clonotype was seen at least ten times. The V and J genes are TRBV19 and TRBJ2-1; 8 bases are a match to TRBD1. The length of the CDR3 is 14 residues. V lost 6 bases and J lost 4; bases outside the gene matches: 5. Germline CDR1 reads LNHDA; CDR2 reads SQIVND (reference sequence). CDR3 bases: TGTGCCAGTAGCCAGGGGGCGAGTTACAATGAGCAGTTCTTC. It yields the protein CASSQGASYNEQFF. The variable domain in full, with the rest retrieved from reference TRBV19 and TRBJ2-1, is DGGITQSPKYLFRKEGQNVTLSCEQNLNHDAMYWYRQDPGQGLRLIYYSQIVNDFQKGDIAEGYSVSREKKESFPLTVTSAQKNPTAFYLCASSQGASYNEQFFGPGTRLTVL.

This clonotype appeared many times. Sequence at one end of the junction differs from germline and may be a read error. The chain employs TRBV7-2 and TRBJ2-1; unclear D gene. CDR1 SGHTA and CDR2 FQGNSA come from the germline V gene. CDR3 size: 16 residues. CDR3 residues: CASSLGLVIRYTEQFF. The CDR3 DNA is TGTGCCAGCAGCTTAGGGCTCGTGATTAGGTACACTGAGCAGTTCTTC.

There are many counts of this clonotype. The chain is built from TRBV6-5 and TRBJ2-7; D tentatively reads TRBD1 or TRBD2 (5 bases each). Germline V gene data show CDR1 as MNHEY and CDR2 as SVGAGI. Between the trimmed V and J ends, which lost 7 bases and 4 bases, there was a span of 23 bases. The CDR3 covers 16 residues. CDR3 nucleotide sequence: TGTGCCAGCACCCAACAGGCCGAGGGGTTCCCTTACGAGCAGTACTTC. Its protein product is CASTQQAEGFPYEQYF.

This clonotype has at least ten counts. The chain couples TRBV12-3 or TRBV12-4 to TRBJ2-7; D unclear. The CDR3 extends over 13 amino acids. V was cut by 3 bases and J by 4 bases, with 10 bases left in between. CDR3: CASSFGPQYEQYF. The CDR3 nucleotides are TGTGCCAGCAGTTTTGGTCCGCAGTACGAGCAGTACTTC.

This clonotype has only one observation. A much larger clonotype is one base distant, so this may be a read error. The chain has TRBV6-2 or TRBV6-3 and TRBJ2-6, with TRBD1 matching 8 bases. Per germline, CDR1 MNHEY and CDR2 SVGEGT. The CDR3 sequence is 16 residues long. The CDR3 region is CVSVNTGGSGANVLTF. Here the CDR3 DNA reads TGTGTCAGCGTAAATACAGGGGGCTCTGGGGCCAACGTCCTGACTTTC.

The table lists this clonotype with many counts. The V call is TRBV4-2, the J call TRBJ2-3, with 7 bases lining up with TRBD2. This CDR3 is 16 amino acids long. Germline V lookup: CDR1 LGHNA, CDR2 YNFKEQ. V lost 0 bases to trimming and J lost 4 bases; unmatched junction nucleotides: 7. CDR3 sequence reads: CASSQETTSISDTQYF. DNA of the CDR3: TGTGCCAGCAGCCAAGAGACGACTAGCATTTCAGATACGCAGTATTTT.

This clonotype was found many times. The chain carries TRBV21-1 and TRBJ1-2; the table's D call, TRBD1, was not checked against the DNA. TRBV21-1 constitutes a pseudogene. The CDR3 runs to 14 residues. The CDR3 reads CASRHRGLNYGYTF. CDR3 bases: TGTGCCAGCCGCCACAGGGGGCTTAACTATGGCTACACCTTC.

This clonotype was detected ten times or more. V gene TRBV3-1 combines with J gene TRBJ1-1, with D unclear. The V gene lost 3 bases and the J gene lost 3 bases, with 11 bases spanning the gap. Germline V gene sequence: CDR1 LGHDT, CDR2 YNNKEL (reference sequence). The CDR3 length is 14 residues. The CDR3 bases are TGTGCCAGCAGCCATCGACCCGAGGACACTGAAGCTTTCTTT. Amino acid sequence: CASSHRPEDTEAFF.

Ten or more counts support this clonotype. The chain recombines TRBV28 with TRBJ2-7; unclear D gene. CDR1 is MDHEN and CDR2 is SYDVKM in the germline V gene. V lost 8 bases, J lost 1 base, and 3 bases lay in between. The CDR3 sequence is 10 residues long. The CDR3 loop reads CASGSYEQYF. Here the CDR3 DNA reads TGTGCCAGCGGGTCCTACGAGCAGTACTTC.

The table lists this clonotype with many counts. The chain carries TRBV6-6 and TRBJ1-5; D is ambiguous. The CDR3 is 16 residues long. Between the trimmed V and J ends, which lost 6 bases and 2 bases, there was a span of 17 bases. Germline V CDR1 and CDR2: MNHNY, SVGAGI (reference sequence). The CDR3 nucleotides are TGTGCCAGCAGCCCCCTTGCGGGCCTTGGCAATCAGCCCCAGCATTTT. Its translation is CASSPLAGLGNQPQHF.

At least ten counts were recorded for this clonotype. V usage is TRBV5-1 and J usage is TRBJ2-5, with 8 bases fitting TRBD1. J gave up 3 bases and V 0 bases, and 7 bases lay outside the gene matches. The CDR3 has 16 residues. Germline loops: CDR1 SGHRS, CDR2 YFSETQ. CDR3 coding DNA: TGCGCCAGCAGCTTGGCGGCAGGGGGCGCCGAAGAGACCCAGTACTTC. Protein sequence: CASSLAAGGAEETQYF.